This record looks at one T cell receptor beta chain sequence and its context. Its antigen is not known. The donors were in the approximately 110-subject validation cohort; that cohort was separate from the approximately 700-subject first cohort. The entry originates in a study of cytomegalovirus exposure and HLA in healthy donors. Using immunoSEQ multiplex PCR, the repertoire was profiled, and TCRdb retains in-frame clones only, with some absent. Here the sample spans 99,000 or so clones, 70% to 90% being singletons. Overall study results and limits: A few CMV-associated chains proved CMV antigen-specific in vitro. Associated with cytomegalovirus, according to the listing, were 150 to 200 TCR beta chains. Reports described diagnosis of cytomegalovirus status by the classifier as highly specific and sensitive.

The trim removed 1 base at V and 2 bases at J, leaving 3 bases unmatched. This CDR3 comprises 15 residues. Germline lookup yields CDR1 LGHNT and CDR2 FRNRAP. The specimen sequenced was PBMCs. The TCR comes from a young woman in good health and CMV-seropositive. The V and J genes are TRBV12-5 and TRBJ1-2; 8 positions match TRBD1. CDR3 in DNA: TGTGCTAGTGGTTTGGACAGGGGGTGGAACTATGGCTACACCTTC. Residues: CASGLDRGWNYGYTF.